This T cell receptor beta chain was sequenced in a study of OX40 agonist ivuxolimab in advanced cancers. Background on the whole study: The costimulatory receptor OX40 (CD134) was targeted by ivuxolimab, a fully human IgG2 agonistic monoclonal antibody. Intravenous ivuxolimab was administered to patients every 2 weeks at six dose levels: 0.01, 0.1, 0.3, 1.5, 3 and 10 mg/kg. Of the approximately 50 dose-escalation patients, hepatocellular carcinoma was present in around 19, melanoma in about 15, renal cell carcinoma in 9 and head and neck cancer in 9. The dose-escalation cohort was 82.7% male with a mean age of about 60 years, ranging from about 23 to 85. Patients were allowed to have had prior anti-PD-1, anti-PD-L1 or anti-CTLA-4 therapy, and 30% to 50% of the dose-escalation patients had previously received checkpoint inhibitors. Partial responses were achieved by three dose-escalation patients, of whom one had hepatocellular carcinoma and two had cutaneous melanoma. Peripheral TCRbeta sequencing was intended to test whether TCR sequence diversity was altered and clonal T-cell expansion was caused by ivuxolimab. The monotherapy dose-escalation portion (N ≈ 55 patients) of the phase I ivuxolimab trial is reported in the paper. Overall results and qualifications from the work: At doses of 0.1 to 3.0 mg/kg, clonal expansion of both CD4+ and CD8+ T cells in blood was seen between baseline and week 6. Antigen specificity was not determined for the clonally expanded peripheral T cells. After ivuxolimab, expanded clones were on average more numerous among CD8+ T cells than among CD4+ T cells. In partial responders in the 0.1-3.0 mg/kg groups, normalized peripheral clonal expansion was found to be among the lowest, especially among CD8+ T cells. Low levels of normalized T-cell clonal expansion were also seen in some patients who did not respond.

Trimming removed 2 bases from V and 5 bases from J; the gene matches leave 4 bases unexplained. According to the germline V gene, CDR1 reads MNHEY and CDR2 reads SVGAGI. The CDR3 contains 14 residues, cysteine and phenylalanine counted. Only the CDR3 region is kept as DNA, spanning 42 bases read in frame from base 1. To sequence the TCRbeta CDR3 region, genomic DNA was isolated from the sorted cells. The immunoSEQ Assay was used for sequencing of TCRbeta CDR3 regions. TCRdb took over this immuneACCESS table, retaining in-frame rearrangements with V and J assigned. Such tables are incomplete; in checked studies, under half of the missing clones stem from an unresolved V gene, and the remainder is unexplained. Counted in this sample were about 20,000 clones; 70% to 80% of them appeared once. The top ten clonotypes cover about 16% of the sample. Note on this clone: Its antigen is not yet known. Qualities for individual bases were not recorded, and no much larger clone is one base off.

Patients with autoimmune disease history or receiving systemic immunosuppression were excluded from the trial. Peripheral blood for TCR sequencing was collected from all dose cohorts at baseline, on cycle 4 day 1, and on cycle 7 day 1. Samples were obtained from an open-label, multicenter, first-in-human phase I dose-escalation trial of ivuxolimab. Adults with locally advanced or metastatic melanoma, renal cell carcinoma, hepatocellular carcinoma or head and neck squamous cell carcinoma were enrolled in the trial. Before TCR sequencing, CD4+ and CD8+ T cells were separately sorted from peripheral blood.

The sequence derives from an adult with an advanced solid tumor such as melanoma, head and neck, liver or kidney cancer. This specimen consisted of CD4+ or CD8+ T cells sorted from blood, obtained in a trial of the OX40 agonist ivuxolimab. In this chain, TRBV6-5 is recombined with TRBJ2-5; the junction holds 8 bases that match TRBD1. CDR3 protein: CASSYADREETQYF. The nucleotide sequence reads TGTGCCAGCAGTTACGCGGACAGGGAGGAGACCCAGTACTTC.